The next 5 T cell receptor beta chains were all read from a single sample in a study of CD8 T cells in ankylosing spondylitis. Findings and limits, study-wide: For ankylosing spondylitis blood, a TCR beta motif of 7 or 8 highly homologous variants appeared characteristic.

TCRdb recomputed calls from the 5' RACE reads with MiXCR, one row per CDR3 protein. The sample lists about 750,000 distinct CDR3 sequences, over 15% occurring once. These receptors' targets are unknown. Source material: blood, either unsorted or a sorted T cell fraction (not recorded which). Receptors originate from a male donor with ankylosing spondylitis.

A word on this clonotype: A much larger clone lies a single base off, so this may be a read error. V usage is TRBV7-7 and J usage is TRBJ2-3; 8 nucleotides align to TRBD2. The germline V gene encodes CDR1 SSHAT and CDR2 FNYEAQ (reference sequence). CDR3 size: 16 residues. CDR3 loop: CASSLDAGGFTDTQYF. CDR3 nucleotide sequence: TGTGCTAGCAGCTTAGACGCGGGGGGTTTCACAGATACGCAGTATTTT.

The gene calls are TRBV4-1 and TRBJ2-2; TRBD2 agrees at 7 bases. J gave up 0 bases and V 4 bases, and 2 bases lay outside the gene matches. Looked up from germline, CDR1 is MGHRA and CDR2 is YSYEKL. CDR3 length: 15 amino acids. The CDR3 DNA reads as TGCGCCAGCAGCCCGCTAGCGGCGAACACCGGGGAGCTGTTTTTT. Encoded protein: CASSPLAANTGELFF.

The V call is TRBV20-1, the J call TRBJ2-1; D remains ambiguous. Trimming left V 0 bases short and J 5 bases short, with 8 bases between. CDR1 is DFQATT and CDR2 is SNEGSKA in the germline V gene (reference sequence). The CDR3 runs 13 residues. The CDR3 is CSARDRWDNEQFF. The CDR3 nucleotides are TGCAGTGCTAGAGATCGTTGGGACAATGAGCAGTTCTTC.

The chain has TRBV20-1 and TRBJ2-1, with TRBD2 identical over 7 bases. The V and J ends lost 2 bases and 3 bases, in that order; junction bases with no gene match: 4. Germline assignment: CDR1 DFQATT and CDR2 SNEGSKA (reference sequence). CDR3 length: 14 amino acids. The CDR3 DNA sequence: TGCAGTGCTAGAAGCCTAGCGGTCTACAATGAGCAGTTCTTC. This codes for CSARSLAVYNEQFF.

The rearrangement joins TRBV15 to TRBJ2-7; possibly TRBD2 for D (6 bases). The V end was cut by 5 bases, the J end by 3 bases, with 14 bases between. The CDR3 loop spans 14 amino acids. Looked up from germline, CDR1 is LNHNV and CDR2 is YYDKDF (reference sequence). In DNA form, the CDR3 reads TGTGCCACCAGCGCGACGGGACTGAGCTACGAGCAGTACTTC. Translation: CATSATGLSYEQYF. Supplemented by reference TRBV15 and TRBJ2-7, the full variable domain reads DAMVIQNPRYQVTQFGKPVTLSCSQTLNHNVMYWYQQKSSQAPKLLFHYYDKDFNNEADTPDNFQSRRPNTSFCFLDIRSPGLGDTAMYLCATSATGLSYEQYFGPGTRLTVT.